The present T cell receptor (beta chain) was sequenced within a study of T cell responses to AZD1222 COVID-19 vaccine. For this clone: Its antigen remains unidentified.

Libraries were prepared by immunoSEQ multiplex PCR; TCRdb keeps only in-frame clonotypes and omits some of them. Counted here are some 120,000 clones, roughly nine tenths occurring once; the ten biggest clones make up less than 30%. Study conclusions and caveats: Targeting of unmutated variant regions was reportedly seen in nearly half of spike-specific TCRs. White British donors predominated, females outnumbered males, and clonal diversity was possibly underestimated.

The ends were cut back, 5 bases at V and 8 bases at J, with 13 bases in the middle. The CDR3 has 12 residues. Germline lookup yields CDR1 SGHRS and CDR2 YFSETQ. The sample was peripheral blood, taken on day 0 of AZD1222 vaccination. The source is an adult in good health. The gene calls are TRBV5-1 and TRBJ1-2; D is ambiguous. DNA of the CDR3: TGCGCCAGCAGTCCACCGGGGAGCGGCTACACCTTC. This translates into CASSPPGSGYTF.